This T cell receptor (beta chain) stems from a study of T-cell reconstitution after alpha-beta-depleted transplantation in children. V lost 3 bases and J 4 bases, leaving 7 bases between the germline ends. The CDR3 totals 12 residues. Germline CDR1 DFQATT, CDR2 SNEGSKA (reference sequence). TCRbeta library construction was performed incorporating unique molecular identifiers. TCRdb used MiXCR to reprocess the PCR reads, holding one entry per CDR3 protein. The table has about 470,000 distinct CDR3 sequences, approximately 41% seen once; the top ten hold about 30%. The chain is built from TRBV20-1 and TRBJ1-5, with D maybe TRBD1 (6 bases). The sequence was obtained from a girl under 10 years old with aplastic anemia, due to receive a stem cell transplant. This material consisted of PBMCs, taken before TCRalphabeta/CD19-depleted stem cell transplant. The CDR3 sequence: CSARGANQPQHF. CDR3 bases: TGCAGTGCTAGGGGGGCTAATCAGCCCCAGCATTTT.